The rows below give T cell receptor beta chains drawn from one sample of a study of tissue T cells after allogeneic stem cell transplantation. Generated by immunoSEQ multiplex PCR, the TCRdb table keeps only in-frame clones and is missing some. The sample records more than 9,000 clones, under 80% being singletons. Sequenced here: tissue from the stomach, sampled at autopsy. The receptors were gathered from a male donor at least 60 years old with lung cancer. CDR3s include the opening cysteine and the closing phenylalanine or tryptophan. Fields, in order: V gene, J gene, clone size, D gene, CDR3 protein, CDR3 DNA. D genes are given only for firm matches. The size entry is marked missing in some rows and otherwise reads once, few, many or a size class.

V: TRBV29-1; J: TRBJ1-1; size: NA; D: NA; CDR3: CSASMNTEAFF; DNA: TGCAGCGCCTCAATGAACACTGAAGCTTTCTTT
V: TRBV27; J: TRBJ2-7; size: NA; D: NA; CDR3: CASSPRAGSYEQYF; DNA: TGTGCCAGCAGTCCTCGGGCGGGCTCCTACGAGCAGTACTTC
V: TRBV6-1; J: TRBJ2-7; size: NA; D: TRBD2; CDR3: CASSEGTSGGHEQYF; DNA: TGTGCCAGCAGTGAAGGGACTAGCGGTGGGCACGAGCAGTACTTC
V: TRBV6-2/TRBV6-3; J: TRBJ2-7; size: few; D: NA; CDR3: CASSSRGYEQYF; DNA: TGTGCCAGCAGCTCTCGGGGTTACGAGCAGTACTTC
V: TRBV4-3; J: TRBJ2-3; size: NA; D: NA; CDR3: CASSQETWSTDTQYF; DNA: TGCGCCAGCAGCCAAGAGACGTGGAGCACAGATACGCAGTATTTT
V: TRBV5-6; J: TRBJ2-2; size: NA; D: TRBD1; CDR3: CASSAGPGTAYTGELFF; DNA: TGTGCCAGCAGCGCCGGTCCCGGGACAGCTTACACCGGGGAGCTGTTTTTT
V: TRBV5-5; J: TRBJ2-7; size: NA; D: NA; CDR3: CASSLDRGMGYEQYF; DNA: TGTGCCAGCAGCTTGGATCGGGGAATGGGGTACGAGCAGTACTTC
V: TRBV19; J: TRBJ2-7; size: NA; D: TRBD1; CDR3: CATARWDRGTYEQYF; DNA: TGTGCCACCGCACGCTGGGACAGGGGGACCTACGAGCAGTACTTC
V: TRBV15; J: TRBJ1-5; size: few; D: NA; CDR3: CATSRDKGANQPQHF; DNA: TGTGCCACCAGCAGAGATAAAGGGGCAAATCAGCCCCAGCATTTT
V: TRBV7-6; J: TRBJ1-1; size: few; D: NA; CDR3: CASSLDQNTEAFF; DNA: TGTGCCAGCAGCTTAGACCAAAACACTGAAGCTTTCTTT
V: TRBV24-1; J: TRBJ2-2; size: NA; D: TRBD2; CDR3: CATSTTGGNTGELFF; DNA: TGTGCCACCAGTACCACGGGGGGGAACACCGGGGAGCTGTTTTTT
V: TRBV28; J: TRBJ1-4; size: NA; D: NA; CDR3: CASSFSDRDIMFF; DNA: TGTGCCAGCAGTTTCTCGGATCGGGACATTATGTTTTTT
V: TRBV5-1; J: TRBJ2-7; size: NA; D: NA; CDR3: CASSLEGHEQYF; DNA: TGCGCCAGCAGCTTGGAGGGCCACGAGCAGTACTTC
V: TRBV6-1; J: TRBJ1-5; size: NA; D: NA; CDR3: CASSDGQPQHF; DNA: TGTGCCAGCAGTGATGGGCAGCCCCAGCATTTT
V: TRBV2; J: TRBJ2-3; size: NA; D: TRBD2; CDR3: CASLSGLAGGSADTQYF; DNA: TGTGCCAGCCTTTCGGGACTAGCGGGAGGGAGTGCAGATACGCAGTATTTT
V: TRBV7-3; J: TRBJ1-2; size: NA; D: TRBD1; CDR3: CASSLTGQGDYGYTF; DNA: TGTGCCAGCAGTTTAACCGGACAGGGTGACTATGGCTACACCTTC